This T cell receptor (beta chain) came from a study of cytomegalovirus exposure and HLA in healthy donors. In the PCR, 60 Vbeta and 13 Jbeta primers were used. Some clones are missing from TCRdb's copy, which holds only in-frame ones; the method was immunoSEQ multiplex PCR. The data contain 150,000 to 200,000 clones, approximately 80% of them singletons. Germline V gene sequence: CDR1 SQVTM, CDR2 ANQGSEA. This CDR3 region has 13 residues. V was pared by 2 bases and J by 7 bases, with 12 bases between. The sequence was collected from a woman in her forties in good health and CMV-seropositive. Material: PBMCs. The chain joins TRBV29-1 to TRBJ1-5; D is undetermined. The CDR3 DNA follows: TGCAGCGTTGAACAAGAGCCAAACCAGCCCCAGCATTTT. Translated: CSVEQEPNQPQHF.